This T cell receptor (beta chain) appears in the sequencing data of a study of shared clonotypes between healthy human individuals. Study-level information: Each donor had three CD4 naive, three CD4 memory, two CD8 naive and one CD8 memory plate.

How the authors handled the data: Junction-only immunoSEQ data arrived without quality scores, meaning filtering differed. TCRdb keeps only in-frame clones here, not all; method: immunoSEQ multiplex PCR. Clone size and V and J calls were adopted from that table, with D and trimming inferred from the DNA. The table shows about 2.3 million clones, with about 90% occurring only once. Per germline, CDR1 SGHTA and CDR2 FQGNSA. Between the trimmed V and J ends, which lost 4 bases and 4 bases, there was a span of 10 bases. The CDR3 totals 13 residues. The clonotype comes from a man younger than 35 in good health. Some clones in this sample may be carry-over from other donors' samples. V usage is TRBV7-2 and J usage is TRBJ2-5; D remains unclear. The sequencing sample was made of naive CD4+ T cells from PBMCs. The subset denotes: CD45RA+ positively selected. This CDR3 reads CASSYASRETQYF. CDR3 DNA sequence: TGTGCCAGCAGCTACGCCTCGCGAGAGACCCAGTACTTC.